The 12 T cell receptor beta chains listed next were all sequenced from one sample in a study of cytomegalovirus exposure and HLA in healthy donors. PCR involved 60 Vbeta and 13 Jbeta primers. Repertoires were generated with immunoSEQ multiplex PCR, while TCRdb's copy carries only in-frame clones and drops some. Of approximately 120,000 clones in the sample, 69% were seen once. Sequences were obtained from PBMCs. The receptors here all came from a woman aged 70-85 years in good health and CMV-seropositive.

The chain uses TRBV28 and TRBJ2-5; a possible D gene is TRBD2 (7 bases). The germline gives CDR1 MDHEN, CDR2 SYDVKM. The CDR3 loop spans 15 amino acids. Trimming removed 5 bases from V and 5 bases from J, with 18 bases in between. CDR3 in DNA: TGTGCCAGCAGTCCCCCCCGGGGGGCCGGGGAGACCCAGTACTTC. It codes for CASSPPRGAGETQYF.

The genes are TRBV18 and TRBJ1-4, with 9 nucleotides matching TRBD1. Losses at the gene ends were 2 bases for V and 7 bases for J; bases not matched to a gene: 2. Per the germline V gene, CDR1 is KGHSH and CDR2 is LQKENI. CDR3 length: 14 residues. The DNA of the CDR3 is TGTGCCAGCTCACCAAGGGACAGGGTTGAAAAACTGTTTTTT. This encodes CASSPRDRVEKLFF.

The chain combines TRBV29-1 with TRBJ1-2, with 7 bases identical to TRBD1. Per germline, CDR1 SQVTM and CDR2 ANQGSEA. The CDR3 has 13 amino acids. V gave up 2 bases and J gave up 8 bases; unmatched junction bases: 8. CDR3 coding DNA: TGCAGCGTTGAACCGGGACAGAGAGTCGGCTACACCTTC. It translates to CSVEPGQRVGYTF.

The J gene is TRBJ2-7, the V gene TRBV6-5; perhaps TRBD1 as D (5 bases). Trimming took 10 bases from V and 3 from J, leaving 10 bases between them. This CDR3 contains 11 residues. Germline lookup yields CDR1 MNHEY and CDR2 SVGAGI. This chain's CDR3 is CATGINYEQYF. The DNA of the CDR3 is TGTGCCACAGGGATAAACTACGAGCAGTACTTC.

This rearrangement joins TRBV10-3 to TRBJ2-5; 10 nucleotides match TRBD2. With V trimmed by 5 bases and J by 2 bases, 5 bases remained unmatched. Germline V gene lookup returns CDR1 ENHRY and CDR2 SYGVKD. The CDR3 has 15 residues. The CDR3 protein is CAISLGTSDQETQYF. CDR3 nucleotides: TGTGCCATCAGTTTGGGGACTAGCGATCAAGAGACCCAGTACTTC.

This clone was seen only a few times. V gene TRBV6-1 combines with J gene TRBJ2-6, with 10 bases fitting TRBD1. Germline trimming cut 11 bases from V and 4 bases from J; bases unmatched to any gene: 8. This CDR3 contains 15 residues. Per germline, CDR1 MNHNS and CDR2 SASEGT. The CDR3 loop is CAGTGEVSGANVLTF. CDR3 DNA: TGTGCCGGGACAGGGGAGGTATCCGGGGCCAACGTCCTGACTTTC.

The chain joins TRBV30 to TRBJ1-1; tentative D call: TRBD1 (6 bases). The germline V and J ends were trimmed by 1 base and 1 base, with 13 bases remaining between them. The germline V gene encodes CDR1 GTSNPN and CDR2 SVGIG (reference sequence). This CDR3 spans 15 amino acids. The CDR3 DNA reads as TGTGCCTGGAGTGGAACAGGGAAAGCGAACACTGAAGCTTTCTTT. Protein sequence: CAWSGTGKANTEAFF.

The chain uses TRBV19 and TRBJ1-5; perhaps TRBD1 as D (5 bases). This CDR3 region has 16 residues. Germline V gives CDR1 LNHDA, CDR2 SQIVND (reference sequence). V lost 4 bases to trimming and J lost 0 bases, with 13 bases between them. The CDR3 here is CASSKTTELSNQPQHF. The CDR3 DNA reads as TGTGCCAGTAGTAAAACGACAGAGCTTAGCAATCAGCCCCAGCATTTT.

This clone was recorded a few times. The chain couples TRBV10-1 to TRBJ1-1, with 9 bases fitting TRBD1. Trimming cost V 0 bases and J 9 bases; bases outside gene matches: 8. Germline CDR1 is WNHNN and CDR2 is SYGVQD (reference sequence). This CDR3 has 15 residues. The CDR3 protein is CASSESTGQGTKAFF. The DNA of the CDR3 is TGCGCCAGCAGTGAGTCAACAGGACAGGGGACTAAAGCTTTCTTT.

The rearrangement uses TRBV10-3 and TRBJ1-6; D unresolved. CDR3 length equals 16 residues. Germline assignment: CDR1 ENHRY and CDR2 SYGVKD. V lost 10 bases and J lost 0, with 16 bases in between. CDR3 sequence: CATGELTASYNSPLHF. The DNA for the CDR3 is TGTGCCACCGGAGAATTGACTGCCTCCTATAATTCACCCCTCCACTTT.

This chain links TRBV5-8 with TRBJ1-2; D ambiguous. CDR3 length equals 12 residues. V lost 3 bases, J lost 2 bases, and 5 bases lay in between. The germline CDR1 and CDR2 sequences are SGHTS and YDEGEE. The CDR3 DNA follows: TGTGCCAGCAGCTCCGGGAACTATGGCTACACCTTC. This sequence encodes CASSSGNYGYTF.

V gene TRBV7-2 combines with J gene TRBJ1-2; no firm D call. From germline, CDR1 is SGHTA and CDR2 FQGNSA. The length of the CDR3 is 18 residues. V shed 4 bases and J shed 1 base, with 22 bases lying between them. The CDR3 bases are TGTGCCAGCAGCTCAATGGGAGCAGGCCTATCCTTTAACTATGGCTACACCTTC. It encodes CASSSMGAGLSFNYGYTF. Complete variable domain (other parts from reference TRBV7-2 and TRBJ1-2): GAGVSQSPSNKVTEKGKDVELRCDPISGHTALYWYRQSLGQGLEFLIYFQGNSAPDKSGLPSDRFSAERTGGSVSTLTIQRTQQEDSAVYLCASSSMGAGLSFNYGYTFGSGTRLTVV.